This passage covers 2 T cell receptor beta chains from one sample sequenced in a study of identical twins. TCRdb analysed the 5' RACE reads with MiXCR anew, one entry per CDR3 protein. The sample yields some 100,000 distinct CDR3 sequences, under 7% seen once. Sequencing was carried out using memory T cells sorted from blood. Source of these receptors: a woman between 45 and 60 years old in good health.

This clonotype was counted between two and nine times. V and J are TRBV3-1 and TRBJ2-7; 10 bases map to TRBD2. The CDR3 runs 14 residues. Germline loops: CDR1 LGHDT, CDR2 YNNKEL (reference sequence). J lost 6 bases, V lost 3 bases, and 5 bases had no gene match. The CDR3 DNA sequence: TGTGCCAGCAGCCAGGCTAGCGGGAGTGTCGAGCAGTACTTC. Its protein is CASSQASGSVEQYF.

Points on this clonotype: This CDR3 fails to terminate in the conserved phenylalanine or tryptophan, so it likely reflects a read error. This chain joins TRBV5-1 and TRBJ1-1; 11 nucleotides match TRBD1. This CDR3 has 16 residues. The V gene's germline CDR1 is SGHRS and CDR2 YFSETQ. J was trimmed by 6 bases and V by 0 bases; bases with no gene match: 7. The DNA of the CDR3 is TGCGCCAGCAGCTTGGGGACAGGGGGCTTGTCCTCTGAAGCTTTCTTA. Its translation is CASSLGTGGLSSEAFL.